The clone carrying this T cell receptor (beta chain) has more than one count but fewer than ten. The data derive from a study of blood T cells in healthy people across ages. The authors ran a second PCR of roughly 6 to 11 cycles using a sample-barcoded 5' primer and a J-beta primer mix. MiXCR, applied by TCRdb to the 5' RACE reads, yields one record per CDR3 protein. Of about 290,000 distinct CDR3 sequences listed, around 27% were seen once; the top ten hold 29%. The CDR3 has 15 amino acids. J gave up 3 bases and V 5 bases, and 2 bases lay outside the gene matches. Germline lookup yields CDR1 SGHVS and CDR2 FQNEAQ.

The clonotype originates from a woman aged 65 to 85 in good health. The material sequenced was blood. This sequence joins TRBV7-8 and TRBJ2-5; 14 nucleotides align to TRBD2. The CDR3 coding sequence is TGTGCCAGCAGCCGGGGACTAGCGGGGGAAGAGACCCAGTACTTC. Protein sequence: CASSRGLAGEETQYF.